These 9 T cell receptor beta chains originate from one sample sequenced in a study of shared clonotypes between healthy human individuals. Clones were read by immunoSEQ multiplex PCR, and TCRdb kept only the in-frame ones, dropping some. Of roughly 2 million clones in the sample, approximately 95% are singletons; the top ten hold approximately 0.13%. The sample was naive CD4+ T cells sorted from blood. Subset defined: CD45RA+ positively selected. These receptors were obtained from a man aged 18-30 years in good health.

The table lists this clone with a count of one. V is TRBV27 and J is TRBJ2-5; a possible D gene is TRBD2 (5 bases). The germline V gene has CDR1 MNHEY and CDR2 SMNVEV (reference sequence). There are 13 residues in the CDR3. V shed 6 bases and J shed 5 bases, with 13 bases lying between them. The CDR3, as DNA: TGTGCCAGCAGCCACCCTGGCGGGGAGACCCAGTACTTC. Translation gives CASSHPGGETQYF.

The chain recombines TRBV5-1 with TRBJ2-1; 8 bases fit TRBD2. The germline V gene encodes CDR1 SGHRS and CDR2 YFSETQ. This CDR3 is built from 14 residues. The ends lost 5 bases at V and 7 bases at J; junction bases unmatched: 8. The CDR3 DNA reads TGCGCCAGCAGACCGGGACTAGTATCAAATGAGCAGTTCTTC. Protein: CASRPGLVSNEQFF.

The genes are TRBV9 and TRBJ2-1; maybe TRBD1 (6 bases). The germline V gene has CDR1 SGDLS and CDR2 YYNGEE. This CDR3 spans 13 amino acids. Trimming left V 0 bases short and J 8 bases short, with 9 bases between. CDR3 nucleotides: TGTGCCAGCAGCGTAGTGGGGGCCGATGAGCAGTTCTTC. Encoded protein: CASSVVGADEQFF.

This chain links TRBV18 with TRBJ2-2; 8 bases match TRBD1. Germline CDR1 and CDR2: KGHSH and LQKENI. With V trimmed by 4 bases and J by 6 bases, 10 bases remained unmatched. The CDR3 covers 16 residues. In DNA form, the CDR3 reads TGTGCCAGCTCACGACCGGGACAGGCCGAGGCCGGGGAGCTGTTTTTT. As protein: CASSRPGQAEAGELFF.

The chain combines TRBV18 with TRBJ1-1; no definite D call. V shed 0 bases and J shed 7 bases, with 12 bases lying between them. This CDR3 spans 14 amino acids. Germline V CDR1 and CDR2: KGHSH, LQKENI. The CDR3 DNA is TGTGCCAGCTCACCACCAGGCCCAGGAGTTGAAGCTTTCTTT. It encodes CASSPPGPGVEAFF.

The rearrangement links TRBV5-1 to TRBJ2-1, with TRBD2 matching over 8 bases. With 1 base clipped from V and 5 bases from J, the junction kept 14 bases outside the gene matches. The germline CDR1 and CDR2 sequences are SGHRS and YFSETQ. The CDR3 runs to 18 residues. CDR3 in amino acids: CASSLREGVAGRNNEQFF. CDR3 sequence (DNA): TGCGCCAGCAGCTTGAGAGAGGGGGTAGCGGGACGCAACAATGAGCAGTTCTTC.

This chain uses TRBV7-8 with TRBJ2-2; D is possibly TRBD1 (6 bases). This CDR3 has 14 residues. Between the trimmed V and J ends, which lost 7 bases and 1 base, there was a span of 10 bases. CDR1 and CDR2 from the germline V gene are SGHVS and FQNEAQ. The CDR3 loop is CASILGQNTGELFF. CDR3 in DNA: TGTGCCAGCATCCTGGGACAGAACACCGGGGAGCTGTTTTTT.

The CDR3 spells CASNPGGVDTQYF. CDR3 nucleotides: TGTGCCAGCAATCCAGGGGGGGTTGATACGCAGTATTTT. This rearrangement joins TRBV5-4 to TRBJ2-3; tentatively, D is TRBD1 or TRBD2 (7 bases each). V shed 6 bases and J shed 6 bases, with 14 bases lying between them. The CDR3 runs 13 residues. Germline CDR1 SGHNT, CDR2 YYREEE (reference sequence).

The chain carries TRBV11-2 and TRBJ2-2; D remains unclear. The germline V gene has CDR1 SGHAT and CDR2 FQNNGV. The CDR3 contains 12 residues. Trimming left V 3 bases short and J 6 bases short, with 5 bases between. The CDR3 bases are TGTGCCAGCAGCTTCGACCCCGGGGAGCTGTTTTTT. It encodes CASSFDPGELFF.